The sequence of this T cell receptor beta chain was determined in a study of beta chain features in type 1 diabetes. Every sorted population was more than 98% pure. The authors reverse transcribed all of the isolated RNA, so sequencing captured expressed TCRB transcripts. About 3.57 million reads, on average, came from each naive, central memory and regulatory T cell sample. Here immunoSEQ multiplex PCR was the method, and the copy in TCRdb shows in-frame clones only, minus some. Among about 150,000 clones listed, 40% to 60% were seen once. The CDR3 is 14 amino acids. V lost 3 bases to trimming and J lost 5 bases; unmatched junction nucleotides: 7. The germline V gene encodes CDR1 SGHRS and CDR2 YFSETQ.

This TCR was sampled from a man younger than 30 in good health. V is TRBV5-1 and J is TRBJ1-1; 7 bases align to TRBD1. What was sequenced was Tregs from blood. The CDR3 sequence is CASSSDRAGTEAFF. Here the CDR3 DNA reads TGCGCCAGCAGCTCCGACAGGGCCGGGACTGAAGCTTTCTTT.